This T cell receptor (beta chain) was obtained from a study of cytomegalovirus exposure and HLA in healthy donors. Overall study results and limits: Among donors in an Asian-associated ancestry cluster, a later analysis reportedly found fewer N-insertions than the approximately 700-donor mean.

Vbeta (60) and Jbeta (13) primers were used in the PCR. Original analysis: There were around 78 million unique TCR beta chains by a later count, and 10 million to 12 million of them were shared. Sequencing used immunoSEQ multiplex PCR; TCRdb keeps in-frame clones, though not all of them. V and J calls and clone size follow that table, whereas D and trimming were derived from the DNA. The sample has around 130,000 clones, 76% seen once. In the case of this clone: The target antigen is unknown.

Specimen: PBMCs. The receptor was isolated from a man aged 40-55 years in good health and CMV-seronegative.

For the CDR3, the DNA is TGTGCCATCAGCGTGAGTCAGGCCAGGGATATGGGCGGGGAGCTGTTTTTT. This encodes CAISVSQARDMGGELFF. The rearrangement uses TRBV10-3 and TRBJ2-2, with a weak D call TRBD1 (5 bases). The CDR3 covers 17 residues. Trimming removed 6 bases at V and 7 bases at J, with 24 bases between. Germline V gene data show CDR1 as ENHRY and CDR2 as SYGVKD.